This is a list of T cell receptor beta chains from one sample in a study of T-cell memory formation after mild COVID-19. TCRdb passed the 5' RACE reads through MiXCR, listing each CDR3 protein once. In the table there are about 560,000 distinct CDR3 sequences, under 20% of which are singletons. The sequenced sample consisted of PBMCs or a T cell subset sorted from them (not recorded which). The receptors come from an adult woman who had mild COVID-19 (a few samples of this study predate the infection). Cell type and time point are not known. Both conserved end residues are part of each CDR3.

v_gene	j_gene	len	CDR3aa
TRBV2	TRBJ2-4	15	CASSEESLAKNIQYF
TRBV10-3	TRBJ2-1	15	CAISWSGRSDNEQFF
TRBV29-1	TRBJ2-7	12	CSAGTESYEQYF
TRBV20-1	TRBJ1-6	17	CSARDALISHFNSPLHF
TRBV3-1	TRBJ2-1	15	CASSQAGGLGNEQFF
TRBV7-9	TRBJ1-5	14	CASSLAASNQHQHF
TRBV7-3	TRBJ2-1	16	CASSLTGGLAGGEQFF
TRBV20-1	TRBJ1-1	14	CSAVAGQQNTEAFF
TRBV6-5	TRBJ2-5	16	CASSYSKQLGGETQYF
TRBV6-5	TRBJ2-6	14	CASSYSTGANVLTF
TRBV7-3	TRBJ2-7	16	CASSQQSGGTLYEQYF
TRBV6-4	TRBJ2-2	14	CASSDGQSTGELFF
TRBV5-4	TRBJ1-5	13	CASSLQGTQPQHF
TRBV5-6	TRBJ1-2	13	CASSRTGAYGYTF
TRBV14	TRBJ2-3	13	CASSPKTSGTQYF
TRBV7-9	TRBJ2-7	14	CASSRSGQGWEQYF
TRBV18	TRBJ2-3	15	CASSQTGPRTDTQYF
TRBV24-1	TRBJ2-3	15	CATSDAEPGTDTQYF
TRBV24-1	TRBJ1-2	16	CATGHLVGIGPYGYTF
TRBV18	TRBJ2-1	15	CASSPGQGRWNEQFF
TRBV14	TRBJ2-1	15	CASSFKRTGYNEQFF
TRBV28	TRBJ1-3	17	CASSLTRGRGLGNTIYF
TRBV4-3	TRBJ2-7	15	CASSQQAGATYEQYF
TRBV21-1	TRBJ2-2	18	CAQQNRDKTFRVTGELFF